Listed here are 22 T cell receptor beta chains from one sample, sequenced in a study of OX40 agonist ivuxolimab in advanced cancers. The protocol was immunoSEQ multiplex PCR, while the TCRdb copy is restricted to in-frame clones and leaves out a portion. This sample has approximately 15,000 clones, with roughly 60% found just once. Sample: CD4+ or CD8+ T cells sorted from blood, taken in a trial of the OX40 agonist ivuxolimab. Receptor source: an adult with an advanced solid tumor such as melanoma, head and neck, liver or kidney cancer.

By proportion, this clone is medium-sized. The chain is built from TRBV28 and TRBJ2-7; D gene ambiguous. The V and J ends lost 1 base and 6 bases respectively, with 4 bases between them. The length of the CDR3 is 11 residues. The germline gives CDR1 MDHEN, CDR2 SYDVKM. The chain's CDR3 is CASSLFGEQYF. The CDR3 bases are TGTGCCAGCAGTTTATTCGGCGAGCAGTACTTC.

This clone showed up just a few times. The V gene is TRBV9, the J gene TRBJ2-1; D is unclear. Germline values: CDR1 SGDLS, CDR2 YYNGEE. This CDR3 has 13 residues. V was pared by 3 bases and J by 3 bases, with 7 bases between. The CDR3 region is CASSDYSYNEQFF. The CDR3 DNA sequence: TGTGCCAGCAGCGACTACAGCTACAATGAGCAGTTCTTC.

This CDR3 is CASTPGDRGYEQYF. The CDR3 nucleotides read TGTGCCAGCACCCCAGGGGACAGGGGCTACGAGCAGTACTTC. This chain links TRBV7-9 with TRBJ2-7; 10 bases line up with TRBD1. From germline, CDR1 is SEHNR and CDR2 FQNEAQ (reference sequence). The CDR3 sequence is 14 residues long. V dropped 7 bases and J dropped 3; count of bases not matched to a gene: 6. Full variable domain (remainder filled in from reference TRBV7-9 and TRBJ2-7): DTGVSQNPRHKITKRGQNVTFRCDPISEHNRLYWYRQTLGQGPEFLTYFQNEAQLEKSRLLSDRFSAERPKGSFSTLEIQRTEQGDSAMYLCASTPGDRGYEQYFGPGTRLTVT.

The chain combines TRBV11-2 with TRBJ1-6; no clear D. The CDR3 has 15 amino acids. Germline loops: CDR1 SGHAT, CDR2 FQNNGV. V was clipped by 1 base and J by 4 bases, with 8 bases between them. DNA of the CDR3: TGTGCCAGCAGCTTAGTTGGGCAGTATAATTCACCCCTCCACTTT. Protein sequence: CASSLVGQYNSPLHF.

The J gene is TRBJ2-7, the V gene TRBV4-1; TRBD2 agrees at 11 bases. After removal of 1 base from V and 4 bases from J, the junction contained 3 bases not matched to a gene. Germline V gene lookup returns CDR1 MGHRA and CDR2 YSYEKL. This CDR3 has 15 residues. CDR3 bases: TGCGCCAGCAGCCAAGCGGGACTAGCGGTTTACGAGCAGTACTTC. This sequence encodes CASSQAGLAVYEQYF.

The rearrangement uses TRBV6-6 and TRBJ1-1, with 9 bases matching TRBD1. This CDR3 is 16 amino acids long. The V and J ends lost 1 base and 11 bases, in that order; junction bases with no gene match: 14. The V gene's germline CDR1 is MNHNY and CDR2 SVGAGI (reference sequence). The CDR3 protein is CASSYWLTTGGYDAFF. Written as DNA, the CDR3 is TGTGCCAGCAGTTACTGGTTAACGACAGGGGGGTATGACGCTTTCTTT.

This clone has a handful of counts. The CDR3 coding sequence is TGCGCCAGCAGCCAAGATGGGGCTAGCGGGTTAGTAGATACGCAGTATTTT. Its protein product is CASSQDGASGLVDTQYF. This chain connects TRBV4-3 to TRBJ2-3; 8 nucleotides agree with TRBD2. The length of the CDR3 is 17 residues. J lost 5 bases, V lost 0 bases, and 10 bases had no gene match. Germline V CDR1 and CDR2: LGHNA, YSLEER.

The chain carries TRBV4-1 and TRBJ1-2; D is unclear. Germline V gene data show CDR1 as MGHRA and CDR2 as YSYEKL. Trimming shortened V by 0 bases and J by 6 bases, and 14 bases separated the two germline ends. The CDR3 is made up of 15 amino acids. This CDR3 reads CASSQDPWGMNGYTF. CDR3 sequence (DNA): TGCGCCAGCAGCCAAGATCCCTGGGGTATGAATGGCTACACCTTC.

V usage is TRBV4-2 and J usage is TRBJ1-3; a possible D gene is TRBD1 (5 bases). This CDR3 spans 14 amino acids. V lost 4 bases and J 7 bases, leaving 14 bases between the germline ends. The germline CDR1 and CDR2 sequences are LGHNA and YNFKEQ. CDR3 coding DNA: TGTGCCAGCAGCCTCGGGACCCCGGGGAACACCATATATTTT. It specifies CASSLGTPGNTIYF.

The genes are TRBV19 and TRBJ2-7; 8 bases agree with TRBD2. With 3 bases clipped from V and 2 bases from J, the junction kept 3 bases outside the gene matches. This CDR3 comprises 14 residues. Germline lookup yields CDR1 LNHDA and CDR2 SQIVND (reference sequence). CDR3 nucleotide sequence: TGTGCCAGTAGTATCACAGCGGGGGCCTACGAGCAGTACTTC. Encoded protein: CASSITAGAYEQYF.

This rearrangement joins TRBV29-1 to TRBJ2-7; D might be TRBD1 (5 bases). The CDR3 loop spans 11 amino acids. The V gene lost 7 bases and the J gene lost 3 bases, with 10 bases spanning the gap. Germline V gene data show CDR1 as SQVTM and CDR2 as ANQGSEA. This CDR3 is CSGLQGYEQYF. The DNA for the CDR3 is TGCAGCGGTCTCCAGGGCTACGAGCAGTACTTC.

This clone was seen only once. The V call is TRBV2, the J call TRBJ1-4; 8 bases agree with TRBD1. Per germline, CDR1 SNHLY and CDR2 FYNNEI. This CDR3 is 15 amino acids long. The ends lost 4 bases at V and 7 bases at J; junction bases unmatched: 8. CDR3 nucleotide sequence: TGTGCCAGCAGTGGTAAACAGGGGGAACTTGAAAAACTGTTTTTT. Its translation: CASSGKQGELEKLFF.

This chain uses TRBV10-1 with TRBJ2-5; TRBD1 agrees at 8 bases. After removal of 3 bases from V and 1 base from J, the junction contained 1 base not matched to a gene. This CDR3 contains 14 residues. Germline assignment: CDR1 WNHNN and CDR2 SYGVQD (reference sequence). The CDR3 DNA is TGCGCCAGCAGTGATGACAGGGGCCAAGAGACCCAGTACTTC. Encoded protein: CASSDDRGQETQYF.

The chain couples TRBV15 to TRBJ1-2, with 10 bases lining up with TRBD1. Per germline, CDR1 LNHNV and CDR2 YYDKDF (reference sequence). The CDR3 sequence is 15 residues long. V lost 6 bases and J lost 3; bases outside the gene matches: 7. In nucleotides, the CDR3 is TGTGCCACCAGGGACGGACAGGGGGGACACTATGGCTACACCTTC. Its translation is CATRDGQGGHYGYTF.

The chain recombines TRBV7-8 with TRBJ2-5, with a possible D match to TRBD1 (6 bases). The better agreement between TRBJ2-7 and the DNA end casts doubt on the J call. The CDR3 covers 15 residues. Germline loops: CDR1 SGHVS, CDR2 FQNEAQ. The CDR3 DNA follows: TGTGCCAGCAGCTTAACCGGACAGCTCTCCTACGAGCAGTACTTC. It encodes CASSLTGQLSYEQYF.

The chain couples TRBV5-4 to TRBJ2-2, with 10 bases fitting TRBD2. Trimming at V came to 3 bases and at J to 9 bases, leaving 11 bases not matched to a gene. Germline assignment: CDR1 SGHNT and CDR2 YYREEE (reference sequence). The CDR3 has 16 residues. CDR3 protein: CASSWEGTSVARELFF. The CDR3 bases are TGTGCCAGCAGCTGGGAGGGGACTAGCGTCGCCCGGGAGCTGTTTTTT.

This chain connects TRBV5-6 to TRBJ1-6; 8 bases are shared with TRBD1. From germline, CDR1 is SGHDT and CDR2 YYEEEE. This CDR3 is 16 amino acids long. After removal of 3 bases from V and 7 bases from J, the junction contained 9 bases not matched to a gene. The CDR3 DNA sequence: TGTGCCAGCAGCTCCCTTTGGACAGGGAGGAATTCACCCCTCCACTTT. Its protein is CASSSLWTGRNSPLHF.

V usage is TRBV6-6 and J usage is TRBJ2-7; D tentatively reads TRBD1 or TRBD2 (5 bases each). The CDR3 runs 15 residues. V was shortened by 6 bases and J by 3 bases, with 18 bases between the two germline ends. Germline values: CDR1 MNHNY, CDR2 SVGAGI (reference sequence). In nucleotides, the CDR3 is TGTGCCAGCAGCAGCACGGGGCAGGGTATCTACGAGCAGTACTTC. It is translated as CASSSTGQGIYEQYF.

A word on this clone: Different DNA sequences within this sample yield the same CDR3. The chain uses TRBV19 and TRBJ2-3, with D perhaps TRBD2 (6 bases). This CDR3 is built from 15 residues. Trimming cost V 3 bases and J 0 bases, with 10 bases left between them. Germline CDR1 LNHDA, CDR2 SQIVND (reference sequence). The CDR3 DNA reads as TGTGCCAGTAGTATCGGGGGATCTAGCACAGATACGCAGTATTTT. This encodes CASSIGGSSTDTQYF.

This clone was picked up a small number of times. The chain is built from TRBV27 and TRBJ1-1; D is ambiguous. The V and J ends lost 6 bases and 5 bases respectively, with 22 bases between them. The CDR3 spans 16 residues. Germline V gene sequence: CDR1 MNHEY, CDR2 SMNVEV (reference sequence). DNA for the CDR3: TGTGCCAGCAGCTCTCGGGGAGTTTCCTGGGAAACTGAAGCTTTCTTT. Its protein is CASSSRGVSWETEAFF.

This sequence joins TRBV6-1 and TRBJ2-1; 8 bases match TRBD2. Germline CDR1 and CDR2: MNHNS and SASEGT. The CDR3 loop spans 16 amino acids. The ends lost 4 bases at V and 3 bases at J; junction bases unmatched: 8. For the CDR3, the DNA is TGTGCCAGCAGTGGTTCGGGGGGGAGGCTCTACAATGAGCAGTTCTTC. Translation gives CASSGSGGRLYNEQFF.

The gene calls are TRBV4-2 and TRBJ2-3; 7 bases are a match to TRBD2. The CDR3 is made up of 12 amino acids. V dropped 4 bases and J dropped 5; count of bases not matched to a gene: 0. The V gene's germline CDR1 is LGHNA and CDR2 YNFKEQ. CDR3 bases: TGTGCCAGCAGCCCGGGGGGAGATACGCAGTATTTT. Its protein product is CASSPGGDTQYF.